The 4 T cell receptor beta chains below were found in one sample sequenced in a study of shared clonotypes between healthy human individuals. Profiled with immunoSEQ multiplex PCR; TCRdb holds only in-frame clones, not every one. This table has roughly 1.4 million clones, 98% appearing once. Material: naive CD4+ T cells sorted from blood. The subset is: CD45RA+ positively selected. The receptors come from a man aged 25-45 years in good health.

The chain links TRBV18 to TRBJ2-1; D may be TRBD1 (5 bases). The CDR3 extends over 20 amino acids. In germline, CDR1 is KGHSH, CDR2 LQKENI. The V end lost 3 bases, the J end lost 0 bases, and 24 bases lay between the germline ends. The CDR3 here is CASSPFYWQRGGSSYNEQFF. Here the CDR3 DNA reads TGTGCCAGCTCACCGTTTTACTGGCAAAGGGGCGGAAGCTCCTACAATGAGCAGTTCTTC.

This chain links TRBV18 with TRBJ2-3; 7 nucleotides align to TRBD1. V lost 4 bases and J lost 1; bases outside the gene matches: 8. The CDR3 is made up of 16 amino acids. Germline V gene lookup returns CDR1 KGHSH and CDR2 LQKENI. For the CDR3, the DNA is TGTGCCAGCTCACGGCGCGGAACAGGGGGCACAGATACGCAGTATTTT. Residues: CASSRRGTGGTDTQYF.

The chain couples TRBV5-1 to TRBJ1-2; D is undetermined. V was clipped by 5 bases and J by 3 bases, with 17 bases between them. This CDR3 spans 15 amino acids. The germline V gene encodes CDR1 SGHRS and CDR2 YFSETQ. CDR3 coding DNA: TGCGCCAGCAGGTCCGGTCGCGGGCCTTACTATGGCTACACCTTC. Its protein product is CASRSGRGPYYGYTF.

CDR3 nucleotides: TGTGCAAGTCGCTTAGTCCAGGGGACCCGGGATCCCACTGATCAGCCCCAGCATTTT. Protein sequence: CASRLVQGTRDPTDQPQHF. The chain uses TRBV12-2 and TRBJ1-5; the table's D call, TRBD1, has no DNA check behind it. TRBV12-2 is classified as a pseudogene. The CDR3 is 19 amino acids.